The source of this T cell receptor beta chain is a study of beta chain features in type 1 diabetes. Study outcomes and limitations: Whether TCRB rearrangement is influenced by HLA type was left unresolved in this analysis. Type 1 diabetes patients showed a moderate but significant shortening of TCRB CDR3s in all four CD4+ subsets.

Trimming removed 4 bases from V and 3 bases from J; junction bases left unmatched: 8. CDR3 length: 15 amino acids. Germline CDR1 is SEHNR and CDR2 is FQNEAQ (reference sequence). Sorted populations all had greater than 98% purity. Turning to this clone: The target antigen is unknown.

The isolated RNA, all of it, was reverse transcribed, so expressed TCRB transcripts were what got sequenced. Clones were sequenced by immunoSEQ multiplex PCR, and TCRdb holds only the in-frame ones, with some missing. The sample carries about 240,000 clones, roughly 13% recorded once. V and J are TRBV7-9 and TRBJ1-2; 7 bases align to TRBD1. This receptor was obtained from a young man with type 1 diabetes. Input material: naive CD4+ T cells from blood. This CDR3 reads CASSSGPQGDYGYTF. Written as DNA, the CDR3 is TGTGCCAGCAGCTCCGGGCCCCAGGGGGACTATGGCTACACCTTC. The complete variable domain, with remaining parts taken from reference TRBV7-9 and TRBJ1-2, reads DTGVSQNPRHKITKRGQNVTFRCDPISEHNRLYWYRQTLGQGPEFLTYFQNEAQLEKSRLLSDRFSAERPKGSFSTLEIQRTEQGDSAMYLCASSSGPQGDYGYTFGSGTRLTVV.